This section outlines one T cell receptor (beta chain) sequence together with its context. What it binds is unknown. These data come from a study of blood T cells in healthy people across ages. Using a J-beta primer mix together with a sample-barcoded 5' primer, a second PCR was run for about 6 to 12 cycles. TCRdb re-called the 5' RACE reads with MiXCR, one entry per CDR3 protein. Of around 940,000 distinct CDR3 sequences listed, about 53% are singletons. Findings of the study overall: Per million T cells, TCR beta diversity dropped roughly linearly as age increased.

The sequenced sample consisted of blood. The TCR comes from a woman aged 60-75 years in good health.

As DNA, the CDR3 is TGTGCCAGCAGTTACTTAAGCGGGAGGACAGATACGCAGTATTTT. Translating gives CASSYLSGRTDTQYF. V is TRBV6-2 or TRBV6-3 and J is TRBJ2-3, with TRBD2 matching 9 bases. The junction had 2 bases not matched to a gene; V was cut back by 1 base and J by 3 bases. The CDR3 length is 15 residues. In germline, CDR1 is MNHEY, CDR2 SVGEGT.